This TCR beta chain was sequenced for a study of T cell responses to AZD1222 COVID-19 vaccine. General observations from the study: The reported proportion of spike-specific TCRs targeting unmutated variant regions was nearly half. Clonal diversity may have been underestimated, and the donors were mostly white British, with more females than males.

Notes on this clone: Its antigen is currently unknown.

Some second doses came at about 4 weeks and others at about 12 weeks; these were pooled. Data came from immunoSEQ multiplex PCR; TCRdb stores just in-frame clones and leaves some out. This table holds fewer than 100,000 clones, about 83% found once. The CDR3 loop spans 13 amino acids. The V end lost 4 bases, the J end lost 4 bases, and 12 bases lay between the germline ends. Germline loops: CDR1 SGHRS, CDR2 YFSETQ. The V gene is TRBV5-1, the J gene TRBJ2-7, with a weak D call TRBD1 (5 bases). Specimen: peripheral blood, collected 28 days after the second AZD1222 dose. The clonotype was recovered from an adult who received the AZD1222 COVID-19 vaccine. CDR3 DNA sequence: TGCGCCAGCAGCAGCGCGCAGGGTTACGAGCAGTACTTC. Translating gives CASSSAQGYEQYF.